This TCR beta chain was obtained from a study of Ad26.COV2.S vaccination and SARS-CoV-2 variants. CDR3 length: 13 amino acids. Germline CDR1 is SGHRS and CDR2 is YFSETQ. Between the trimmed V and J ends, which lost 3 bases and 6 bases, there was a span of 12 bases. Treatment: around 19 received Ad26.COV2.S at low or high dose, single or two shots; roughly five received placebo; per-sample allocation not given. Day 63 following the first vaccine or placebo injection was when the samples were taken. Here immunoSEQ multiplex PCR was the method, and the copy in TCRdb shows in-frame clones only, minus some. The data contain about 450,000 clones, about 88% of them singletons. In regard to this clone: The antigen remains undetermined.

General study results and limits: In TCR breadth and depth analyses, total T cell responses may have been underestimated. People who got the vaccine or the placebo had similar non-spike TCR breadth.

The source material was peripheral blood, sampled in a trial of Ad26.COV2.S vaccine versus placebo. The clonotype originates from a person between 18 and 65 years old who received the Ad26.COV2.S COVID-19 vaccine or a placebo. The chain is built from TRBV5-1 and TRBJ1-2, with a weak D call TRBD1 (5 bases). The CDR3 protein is CASSSSRVDGYTF. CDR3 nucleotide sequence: TGCGCCAGCAGCTCCTCCAGGGTAGATGGCTACACCTTC.